This TCR beta chain was captured by sequencing in a study of OX40 agonist ivuxolimab in advanced cancers. Germline trimming cut 4 bases from V and 9 bases from J; bases unmatched to any gene: 13. Germline lookup yields CDR1 SNHLY and CDR2 FYNNEI. This CDR3 comprises 16 residues. Sequencing was performed with immunoSEQ multiplex PCR; in TCRdb, only in-frame clones are kept and a portion is missing. This table holds around 93,000 clones, around nine tenths found once. The chain links TRBV2 to TRBJ2-1, with TRBD1 matching over 9 bases. This sequence was found in an adult with an advanced solid tumor such as melanoma, head and neck, liver or kidney cancer. This sample comprised CD4+ or CD8+ T cells sorted from blood, obtained in a trial of the OX40 agonist ivuxolimab. The CDR3 reads CASSGGQGPVGGEQFF. The CDR3 coding sequence is TGTGCCAGCAGTGGGGGACAGGGCCCTGTTGGGGGTGAGCAGTTCTTC.